Listed below are T cell receptor beta chains from one sample, sequenced in a study of identical twins. Using its own MiXCR run on the 5' RACE reads, TCRdb lists one record per CDR3 protein. The sample has about 700,000 distinct CDR3 sequences, around 6.1% seen once. Source material: naive T cells sorted from blood. These receptors were taken from a man aged 18 to 30 in good health. The CDR3 runs from the conserved cysteine through the conserved F or W. D genes are given only for firm matches. Clone size is given for some rows only: seen once, a few or many times, or a class if the clone is expanded.

J gene: TRBJ2-2; D gene: TRBD1; V gene: TRBV7-9; clone size: once; CDR3 protein: CASSLPGQIAGELFF; CDR3 DNA: TGTGCCAGCAGCCTACCGGGACAGATAGCCGGGGAGCTGTTTTTT
J gene: TRBJ2-1; D gene: .; V gene: TRBV5-6; clone size: many; CDR3 protein: CASSPDHKDYNEQFF; CDR3 DNA: TGTGCCAGCAGCCCGGATCATAAGGACTACAATGAGCAGTTCTTC
J gene: TRBJ2-2; D gene: .; V gene: TRBV15; clone size: .; CDR3 protein: CATSRDIWLVNTGELFF; CDR3 DNA: TGTGCCACCAGCAGAGATATCTGGCTGGTGAACACCGGGGAGCTGTTTTTT
J gene: TRBJ2-1; D gene: .; V gene: TRBV6-5; clone size: few; CDR3 protein: CASSYSTRLDEQFF; CDR3 DNA: TGTGCCAGCAGTTATTCGACTAGATTGGACGAGCAGTTCTTC
J gene: TRBJ2-6; D gene: TRBD2; V gene: TRBV9; clone size: many; CDR3 protein: CASSVQSGRIGANVLTF; CDR3 DNA: TGTGCCAGCAGCGTACAAAGCGGGAGGATCGGGGCCAACGTCCTGACTTTC
J gene: TRBJ1-1; D gene: .; V gene: TRBV24-1; clone size: many; CDR3 protein: CATRDDRFISEAFF; CDR3 DNA: TGTGCCACTCGGGACGACAGGTTCATCTCTGAAGCTTTCTTT
J gene: TRBJ2-7; D gene: .; V gene: TRBV5-6; clone size: .; CDR3 protein: CASGGAGTYEQYF; CDR3 DNA: TGTGCCAGCGGGGGGGCAGGGACCTACGAGCAGTACTTC
J gene: TRBJ2-3; D gene: .; V gene: TRBV4-2; clone size: many; CDR3 protein: CASSQEGRDSDTQYF; CDR3 DNA: TGTGCCAGCAGCCAAGAAGGCAGGGATTCAGATACGCAGTATTTT
J gene: TRBJ2-3; D gene: TRBD2; V gene: TRBV9; clone size: .; CDR3 protein: CASSGGLAGAADTQYF; CDR3 DNA: TGTGCCAGCAGCGGGGGACTAGCGGGAGCAGCTGATACGCAGTATTTT
J gene: TRBJ1-1; D gene: .; V gene: TRBV12-3/TRBV12-4; clone size: many; CDR3 protein: CASSLGLRRGEGTEAFF; CDR3 DNA: TGTGCCAGCAGCCTCGGTCTCAGGCGGGGTGAGGGTACTGAAGCTTTCTTT
J gene: TRBJ2-3; D gene: .; V gene: TRBV18; clone size: .; CDR3 protein: CASSLIMANTGTSTDTQYF; CDR3 DNA: TGTGCCAGCTCACTGATAATGGCAAACACCGGGACTAGCACAGATACGCAGTATTTT
J gene: TRBJ1-4; D gene: TRBD1; V gene: TRBV5-6; clone size: .; CDR3 protein: CASSLERDSHEKLFF; CDR3 DNA: TGTGCCAGCAGCTTGGAAAGGGACAGCCATGAAAAACTGTTTTTT
J gene: TRBJ2-3; D gene: TRBD2; V gene: TRBV29-1; clone size: many; CDR3 protein: CSVASGSSDTQYF; CDR3 DNA: TGCAGCGTTGCTAGCGGGAGTTCAGATACGCAGTATTTT
J gene: TRBJ2-2; D gene: TRBD1; V gene: TRBV6-2/TRBV6-3; clone size: few; CDR3 protein: CASSYETGDRPVPTNTGELFF; CDR3 DNA: TGTGCCAGCAGTTATGAAACCGGGGACAGGCCCGTCCCAACGAACACCGGGGAGCTGTTTTTT
J gene: TRBJ1-4; D gene: .; V gene: TRBV3-1; clone size: many; CDR3 protein: CASSQDLVQSLNEKLFF; CDR3 DNA: TGTGCCAGCAGCCAAGATCTTGTACAGAGCTTGAATGAAAAACTGTTTTTT
J gene: TRBJ2-3; D gene: TRBD2; V gene: TRBV5-1; clone size: many; CDR3 protein: CASSHRTSGPSTDTQYF; CDR3 DNA: TGCGCCAGCAGCCACCGGACTAGCGGACCTAGCACAGATACGCAGTATTTT
J gene: TRBJ2-1; D gene: TRBD2; V gene: TRBV12-3/TRBV12-4; clone size: many; CDR3 protein: CASSELAGGRRNEQFF; CDR3 DNA: TGTGCCAGCAGTGAATTAGCGGGAGGTAGGAGGAATGAGCAGTTCTTC
J gene: TRBJ2-2; D gene: TRBD2; V gene: TRBV27; clone size: .; CDR3 protein: CASSSTTTSGLTGELFF; CDR3 DNA: TGTGCCAGCAGTTCCACGACGACTAGCGGCTTAACCGGGGAGCTGTTTTTT
J gene: TRBJ2-5; D gene: .; V gene: TRBV2; clone size: many; CDR3 protein: CASRSGGETQYF; CDR3 DNA: TGTGCCAGCAGATCTGGGGGTGAGACCCAGTACTTC
J gene: TRBJ1-5; D gene: .; V gene: TRBV12-3/TRBV12-4; clone size: few; CDR3 protein: CASSSQIQGQPQHF; CDR3 DNA: TGTGCCAGCAGTTCCCAGATACAGGGACAGCCCCAGCATTTT
J gene: TRBJ1-1; D gene: .; V gene: TRBV5-1; clone size: .; CDR3 protein: CASSLDNPRPRFF; CDR3 DNA: TGCGCCAGCAGCTTGGACAACCCCAGGCCCCGGTTCTTT
J gene: TRBJ2-1; D gene: TRBD2; V gene: TRBV7-3; clone size: few; CDR3 protein: CASSLTFLGRDEQFF; CDR3 DNA: TGTGCCAGCAGCTTAACGTTCCTAGGGAGGGATGAGCAGTTCTTC
J gene: TRBJ2-2; D gene: TRBD1; V gene: TRBV24-1; clone size: many; CDR3 protein: CATRGTGENTGELFF; CDR3 DNA: TGTGCCACCAGAGGGACAGGAGAAAACACCGGGGAGCTGTTTTTT
J gene: TRBJ2-2; D gene: .; V gene: TRBV20-1; clone size: many; CDR3 protein: CSAPGRENTGELFF; CDR3 DNA: TGCAGTGCCCCGGGCCGGGAGAACACCGGGGAGCTGTTTTTT
J gene: TRBJ2-5; D gene: .; V gene: TRBV7-2; clone size: few; CDR3 protein: CASSLSRGLEF; CDR3 DNA: TGTGCCAGCAGCTTAAGCAGGGGCCTAGAGTTC
J gene: TRBJ2-7; D gene: .; V gene: TRBV11-2; clone size: few; CDR3 protein: CASSLFSGSYEQYF; CDR3 DNA: TGTGCCAGCAGCTTATTCTCAGGGTCCTACGAGCAGTACTTC
J gene: TRBJ2-1; D gene: .; V gene: TRBV24-1; clone size: many; CDR3 protein: CATSDYSSYNEQFF; CDR3 DNA: TGTGCCACCAGTGATTATAGCTCCTACAATGAGCAGTTCTTC
J gene: TRBJ2-2; D gene: .; V gene: TRBV4-2; clone size: .; CDR3 protein: CASSQGSTGELFF; CDR3 DNA: TGTGCCAGCAGCCAGGGATCCACCGGGGAGCTGTTTTTT
J gene: TRBJ2-7; D gene: TRBD2; V gene: TRBV20-1; clone size: many; CDR3 protein: CSAKGLAVYYEQYF; CDR3 DNA: TGCAGTGCCAAGGGACTAGCAGTCTACTACGAGCAGTACTTC
J gene: TRBJ2-2; D gene: .; V gene: TRBV30; clone size: .; CDR3 protein: CAWRGATGELFF; CDR3 DNA: TGTGCCTGGCGGGGGGCGACCGGGGAGCTGTTTTTT
J gene: TRBJ2-1; D gene: .; V gene: TRBV25-1; clone size: many; CDR3 protein: CASSEASSVYNEQFF; CDR3 DNA: TGTGCCAGCAGTGAAGCGAGTAGCGTCTACAATGAGCAGTTCTTC
J gene: TRBJ2-4; D gene: TRBD1; V gene: TRBV5-1; clone size: .; CDR3 protein: CASSGWDSKNIQYF; CDR3 DNA: TGCGCCAGCAGCGGATGGGACAGTAAAAACATTCAGTACTTC
J gene: TRBJ1-2; D gene: .; V gene: TRBV4-1; clone size: many; CDR3 protein: CASSQTNYYGYTF; CDR3 DNA: TGCGCCAGCAGCCAAACCAACTACTATGGCTACACCTTC
J gene: TRBJ1-5; D gene: TRBD1; V gene: TRBV5-1; clone size: .; CDR3 protein: CASSPGTGAQPQHF; CDR3 DNA: TGCGCCAGCAGCCCAGGGACAGGGGCTCAGCCCCAGCATTTT
J gene: TRBJ2-5; D gene: .; V gene: TRBV20-1; clone size: many; CDR3 protein: CSARQDRQETQYF; CDR3 DNA: TGCAGTGCTAGACAGGACAGACAAGAGACCCAGTACTTC
J gene: TRBJ2-3; D gene: TRBD2; V gene: TRBV27; clone size: many; CDR3 protein: CASSPTAGGGTDTQYF; CDR3 DNA: TGTGCCAGCAGTCCTACAGCGGGAGGGGGAACAGATACGCAGTATTTT